This TCR beta chain is from a study of post-analysis software for immune sequencing data. At the level of the study: Recorded disease courses covered relapsing-remitting, secondary progressive and progressive-relapsing multiple sclerosis. Some patients had no subtype annotation. General study findings and limits: Compared with controls, patients had more of about 5 TRBV segments, including TRBV5-6, TRBV5-1 and TRBV20-1. Same-batch samples co-clustered strongly by F measure. Multiple sclerosis patients had significantly lower normalized Chao1 diversity than controls.

For this clonotype: The antigen is not known.

The CDR3 is 12 amino acids. Germline V CDR1 and CDR2: SEHNR, FQNEAQ (reference sequence). TCR beta libraries were prepared from cDNA with unique molecular identifiers. In TCRdb, the PCR reads were re-called with MiXCR into one record per CDR3 protein. The sample has 350,000 to 450,000 distinct CDR3 sequences; roughly 35% are singletons. What was sequenced was blood. The chain is built from TRBV7-9 and TRBJ2-5; D unresolved. The J call could be wrong; TRBJ2-7 is a better fit for the DNA end. The receptor was isolated from a girl aged 10 to 17 with multiple sclerosis. The CDR3 nucleotides are TGTGCCAGCAGCCCCTACTCGCACGAGCAGTACTTC. Residues: CASSPYSHEQYF.